These 21 T cell receptor beta chains were all obtained from the same sample, sequenced in a study of blood T cell repertoires in COVID-19. Produced via immunoSEQ multiplex PCR; TCRdb's table is partial and in-frame only. The repertoire holds 150,000 to 200,000 clones, with 80% to 90% as singletons. The sample was peripheral blood. All receptors come from a man aged 60-69 years with acute or convalescent COVID-19.

The rearrangement uses TRBV19 and TRBJ1-2, with 8 bases lining up with TRBD1. The CDR3 length is 11 residues. Per germline, CDR1 LNHDA and CDR2 SQIVND (reference sequence). Losses at the gene ends were 9 bases for V and 8 bases for J; bases not matched to a gene: 5. The CDR3 here is CASQDRDGYTF. For the CDR3, the DNA is TGTGCCAGCCAGGACAGGGACGGCTACACCTTC.

V usage is TRBV27 and J usage is TRBJ2-2, with 11 bases that match TRBD2. Germline values: CDR1 MNHEY, CDR2 SMNVEV (reference sequence). V lost 6 bases to trimming and J lost 1 base; unmatched junction nucleotides: 1. The CDR3 consists of 15 residues. The CDR3 DNA follows: TGTGCCAGCAGGCTAGCGGGGGGGAACACCGGGGAGCTGTTTTTT. Translation: CASRLAGGNTGELFF.

The chain couples TRBV13 to TRBJ2-7, with D hard to call. CDR1 is PRHDT, CDR2 FYEKMQ, per germline (reference sequence). V was shortened by 9 bases and J by 0 bases, with 12 bases between the two germline ends. This CDR3 is built from 13 residues. CDR3 protein: CARWALPSYEQYF. The CDR3 DNA follows: TGTGCCAGATGGGCGCTCCCCTCCTACGAGCAGTACTTC.

The V gene is TRBV28, the J gene TRBJ2-4; 9 nucleotides line up with TRBD2. Germline CDR1 is MDHEN and CDR2 is SYDVKM. The CDR3 is 17 amino acids. V trimming: 3 bases; J trimming: 1 base; junction bases outside the gene matches: 7. The CDR3 region is CASSFRTSDRAKNIQYF. DNA of the CDR3: TGTGCCAGCAGTTTTAGGACTAGCGATCGTGCCAAAAACATTCAGTACTTC.

This chain uses TRBV19 with TRBJ1-5; D perhaps matches TRBD1 (6 bases). Trimming left V 6 bases short and J 6 bases short, with 15 bases between. This CDR3 has 14 amino acids. Germline V gives CDR1 LNHDA, CDR2 SQIVND (reference sequence). DNA for the CDR3: TGTGCCAGTAGCACACAGGGAACAGGTCAGCCCCAGCATTTT. Translated: CASSTQGTGQPQHF. The entire variable domain, with the rest obtained from reference TRBV19 and TRBJ1-5, is as follows: DGGITQSPKYLFRKEGQNVTLSCEQNLNHDAMYWYRQDPGQGLRLIYYSQIVNDFQKGDIAEGYSVSREKKESFPLTVTSAQKNPTAFYLCASSTQGTGQPQHFGDGTRLSIL.

This chain's CDR3 is CASRTDPNSPLHF. CDR3 bases: TGTGCCAGCAGAACAGATCCAAATTCACCCCTCCACTTT. The chain recombines TRBV7-2 with TRBJ1-6; unclear D gene. Deletions cut 6 bases from V and 7 bases from J, with 10 bases between. In germline, CDR1 is SGHTA, CDR2 FQGNSA. The CDR3 is made up of 13 amino acids.

This chain connects TRBV28 to TRBJ2-7, with D possibly matching TRBD1 (8 bases). The CDR3 runs 14 residues. V lost 6 bases and J lost 3, with 15 bases in between. Germline assignment: CDR1 MDHEN and CDR2 SYDVKM. CDR3 nucleotides: TGTGCCAGCAGCTACAGGGGGGGGGTCTACGAGCAGTACTTC. Translation gives CASSYRGGVYEQYF.

In DNA form, the CDR3 reads TGTGCCAGCAGCTTACAGGGAAACACCATATATTTT. It translates to CASSLQGNTIYF. This chain uses TRBV5-4 with TRBJ1-3; D remains ambiguous. Looked up from germline, CDR1 is SGHNT and CDR2 is YYREEE (reference sequence). V lost 2 bases and J lost 4, with 4 bases in between. This CDR3 spans 12 amino acids.

V and J are TRBV11-2 and TRBJ2-1; D is perhaps TRBD1 (5 bases). CDR3 size: 14 residues. Germline CDR1 SGHAT, CDR2 FQNNGV. The ends were cut back, 5 bases at V and 4 bases at J, with 12 bases in the middle. CDR3 nucleotide sequence: TGTGCCAGCAGCAAGGATGGGGCTTACAATGAGCAGTTCTTC. Translated: CASSKDGAYNEQFF.

Comments on this clone: Other DNA sequences in the sample encode the same CDR3. The V call is TRBV24-1, the J call TRBJ1-4; 9 bases fit TRBD1. The V gene end was trimmed by 4 bases and the J gene end by 4 bases; junction bases not matched to a gene: 3. From germline, CDR1 is KGHDR and CDR2 SFDVKD. The CDR3 spans 15 residues. CDR3 nucleotide sequence: TGTGCCACCAGTGACCCGGGACAGGGTAATGAAAAACTGTTTTTT. The encoded protein is CATSDPGQGNEKLFF.

This clone appeared a few times. The V gene is TRBV30, the J gene TRBJ2-7, with 8 bases aligning to TRBD2. The V segment lost 3 bases and the J segment 2 bases; nucleotides outside the gene matches: 6. This CDR3 is 14 amino acids long. Germline V lookup: CDR1 GTSNPN, CDR2 SVGIG (reference sequence). CDR3 amino acids: CAWRSGSRAYEQYF. The CDR3 DNA follows: TGTGCCTGGAGGAGCGGGAGCAGAGCCTACGAGCAGTACTTC.

This sequence joins TRBV5-1 and TRBJ1-1; the D gene is possibly TRBD1 (5 bases). Looked up from germline, CDR1 is SGHRS and CDR2 is YFSETQ. The CDR3 extends over 15 amino acids. V was shortened by 4 bases and J by 0 bases, with 13 bases between the two germline ends. The CDR3 DNA reads as TGCGCCAGCAGCCCTTTGGGGGGATTGAACACTGAAGCTTTCTTT. The encoded protein is CASSPLGGLNTEAFF.

V is TRBV28 and J is TRBJ1-2; TRBD1 aligns across 8 bases. This CDR3 contains 12 residues. V gave up 8 bases and J gave up 8 bases; unmatched junction bases: 7. Germline CDR1 reads MDHEN; CDR2 reads SYDVKM. The CDR3 loop is CASAGQVDGYTF. The CDR3 DNA is TGTGCCAGCGCGGGACAGGTCGACGGCTACACCTTC.

The rearrangement links TRBV5-1 to TRBJ2-3, with D unresolved. V was cut by 8 bases and J by 2 bases, with 9 bases left in between. CDR3 size: 12 residues. Germline V gene lookup returns CDR1 SGHRS and CDR2 YFSETQ. The CDR3 nucleotides are TGCGCCAGTCAAGGAGTCACAGATACGCAGTATTTT. The encoded protein is CASQGVTDTQYF.

This chain links TRBV11-2 with TRBJ2-7, with TRBD2 as a possible D gene (6 bases). Germline V gene data show CDR1 as SGHAT and CDR2 as FQNNGV. The CDR3 has 15 amino acids. V lost 2 bases, J lost 0 bases, and 11 bases lay in between. The CDR3 nucleotides read TGTGCCAGCAGCTTATCTTCCGGGAGCTCCTACGAGCAGTACTTC. As protein: CASSLSSGSSYEQYF.

This rearrangement joins TRBV10-1 to TRBJ1-3, with 7 bases matching TRBD1. The CDR3 covers 18 residues. V shed 2 bases and J 0 bases; nucleotides not matched to a gene: 10. Germline CDR1 reads WNHNN; CDR2 reads SYGVQD (reference sequence). In nucleotides, the CDR3 is TGCGCCAGCAGTGAGACGGGACAGATGAAATCCTCTGGAAACACCATATATTTT. It is translated as CASSETGQMKSSGNTIYF.

The rearrangement links TRBV4-2 to TRBJ1-1, with D perhaps matching TRBD1 (5 bases). CDR1 LGHNA and CDR2 YNFKEQ come from the germline V gene. This CDR3 comprises 14 residues. Between the trimmed V and J ends, which lost 0 bases and 7 bases, there was a span of 12 bases. CDR3 sequence: CASSQESIGVEAFF. The CDR3, as DNA: TGTGCCAGCAGCCAAGAGTCAATAGGGGTTGAAGCTTTCTTT.

V usage is TRBV28 and J usage is TRBJ1-2, with D hard to call. Trimming removed 7 bases at V and 5 bases at J, with 14 bases between. Germline values: CDR1 MDHEN, CDR2 SYDVKM. This CDR3 is 13 amino acids long. The CDR3 is CASINPGKYGYTF. CDR3 nucleotides: TGTGCCAGCATCAACCCCGGGAAATATGGCTACACCTTC.

The chain links TRBV20-1 to TRBJ1-1; D is unresolved. Trimming took off 0 bases at V and 11 bases at J, with 10 bases between the two ends. There are 11 residues in the CDR3. Germline V gives CDR1 DFQATT, CDR2 SNEGSKA (reference sequence). The chain's CDR3 is CSAREYFMAFF. Written as DNA, the CDR3 is TGCAGTGCTAGAGAATATTTTATGGCTTTCTTT.

This chain joins TRBV5-1 and TRBJ2-2; D is perhaps TRBD1 (6 bases). There are 17 residues in the CDR3. Germline V lookup: CDR1 SGHRS, CDR2 YFSETQ. V lost 4 bases to trimming and J lost 6 bases, with 22 bases between them. The CDR3 loop reads CASSLLLNTGIPGELFF. In DNA form, the CDR3 reads TGCGCCAGCAGCCTACTCCTCAATACAGGGATTCCCGGGGAGCTGTTTTTT.

The chain employs TRBV2 and TRBJ1-4; D uncertain. The V and J ends lost 5 bases and 0 bases respectively, with 7 bases between them. The CDR3 sequence is 14 residues long. CDR1 is SNHLY, CDR2 FYNNEI, per germline. The CDR3 DNA reads TGTGCCAGCAGTAGAGTGACAACTAATGAAAAACTGTTTTTT. This sequence encodes CASSRVTTNEKLFF.